This TCR beta chain was recorded in a study of a mutant IDH1 vaccine in newly diagnosed glioma (dated by TCRdb to the early 2020s). With respect to the entire study: Of the 25 to 40 patients who were treated, around 62% were male and 37.5% were female, and the mean age was around 40 years. Before enrollment, most patients had been given radiochemotherapy with temozolomide as standard therapy, while the rest had received either radiotherapy alone or temozolomide alone. Six visits were used for peripheral blood collection: V03 (baseline), V05, V07, V10, V12 and V13. Longitudinal TCRB deep sequencing was done for 25 treated patients, wherever samples were available for exploratory analyses.

Preparation of the library involved the immunoSEQ multiplex PCR assay. Following the manufacturer's protocol, the hsTCRB Kit was used to amplify rearranged TCR beta chain sequences. Sequencing of TCRB libraries was carried out on an Illumina MiSeq. The paper's data handling went like this. The proprietary platform of the kit vendor was used for demultiplexing, trimming and gene mapping. The clones in this table, taken by TCRdb from immuneACCESS, are in-frame only. Not every clone is retained; where verified, under half of the shortfall comes from an unresolved V gene, and the cause of the rest is unknown. V and J calls and clone size are given by that table; D and trimming were obtained from the DNA. Across this sample there are around 33,000 clones, with 60% to 85% seen only once. The top ten hold roughly 9% of the sample. As for this clone: Its recognized antigen is unknown. No much larger clone is present one base from it, and per-base qualities are unavailable.

CDR1 and CDR2 (SEHNR, FQNEAQ) derive from the germline V gene (reference sequence). The CDR3 starts with the cysteine, ends with the phenylalanine, and has 14 residues. Just the 42-base CDR3 DNA is kept, in frame starting at base 1. At the junction V is shortened by 5 bases and J by 7 bases, with 15 bases in between. Findings and caveats that apply to the study as a whole: Availability determined which PBMC samples were chosen for TCRB deep sequencing. Immune responses induced by the vaccine were seen in around 94% of patients across multiple MHC alleles. Pseudoprogression seemed to be unrelated to changes in the top peripheral T cell clonotypes found by TCRB sequencing. According to the authors, sample limitations meant that analyses of patient blood samples could not be reproduced.

The intended sense of this specimen's time point label: baseline, week 1 (first vaccination visit). This specimen's treatment or condition label, interpreted: pre-vaccination baseline after standard-of-care therapy. The donors had newly diagnosed IDH1-mutant astrocytomas of WHO grade 3 or 4 that showed loss of nuclear ATRX. The samples were drawn from NOA16, a multicentre, single-arm, open-label phase I trial in Germany that tested a mutant IDH1 peptide vaccine in humans for the first time. For immunogenicity testing, the blood drawn at visit V03 was used as the baseline sample. The DNeasy Blood and Tissue Kit was used to extract genomic DNA from EDTA blood for TCRB sequencing.

This receptor was taken from a man in his fifties or sixties with glioma. Some clones in this sample may be carry-over from other donors' samples. The source was peripheral blood mononuclear cells (PBMCs), collected from a glioma patient treated with radiotherapy, temozolomide or both. The chain was built from TRBV7-9 and TRBJ2-1, with the D segment identity uncertain. CDR3 loop: CASSPGARQNEQFF. The sequenced DNA is TGTGCCAGCAGCCCTGGAGCCAGGCAGAATGAGCAGTTCTTC.